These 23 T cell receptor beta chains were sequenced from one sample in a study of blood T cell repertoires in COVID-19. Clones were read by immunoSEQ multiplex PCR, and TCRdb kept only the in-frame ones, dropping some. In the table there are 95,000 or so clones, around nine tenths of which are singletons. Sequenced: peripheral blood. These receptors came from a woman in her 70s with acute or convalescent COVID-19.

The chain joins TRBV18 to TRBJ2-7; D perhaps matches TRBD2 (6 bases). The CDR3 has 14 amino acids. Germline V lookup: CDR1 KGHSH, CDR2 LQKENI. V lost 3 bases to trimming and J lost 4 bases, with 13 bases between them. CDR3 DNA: TGTGCCAGCTCACCCCCGGGACTCTATTACGAGCAGTACTTC. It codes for CASSPPGLYYEQYF.

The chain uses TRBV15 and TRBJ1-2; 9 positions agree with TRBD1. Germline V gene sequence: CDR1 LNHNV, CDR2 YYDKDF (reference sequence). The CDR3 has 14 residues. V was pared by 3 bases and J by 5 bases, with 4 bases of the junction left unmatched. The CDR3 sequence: CATSSPDRGYGYTF. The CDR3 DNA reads TGTGCCACCAGCAGCCCGGACAGGGGATATGGCTACACCTTC.

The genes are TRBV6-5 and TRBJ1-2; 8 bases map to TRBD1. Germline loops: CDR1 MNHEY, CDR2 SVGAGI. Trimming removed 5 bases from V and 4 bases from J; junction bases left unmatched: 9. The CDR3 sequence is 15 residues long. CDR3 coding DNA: TGTGCCAGCAGTAAACCTTCACAGGGGGGCTATGGCTACACCTTC. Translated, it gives CASSKPSQGGYGYTF.

In DNA form, the CDR3 reads TGTGCCAGCAGTTCCGACAGGGGCAATGAGCAGTTCTTC. Translated: CASSSDRGNEQFF. The chain has TRBV7-8 and TRBJ2-1, with 8 bases lining up with TRBD1. The germline gives CDR1 SGHVS, CDR2 FQNEAQ. The CDR3 runs 13 residues. The ends lost 6 bases at V and 6 bases at J; junction bases unmatched: 4.

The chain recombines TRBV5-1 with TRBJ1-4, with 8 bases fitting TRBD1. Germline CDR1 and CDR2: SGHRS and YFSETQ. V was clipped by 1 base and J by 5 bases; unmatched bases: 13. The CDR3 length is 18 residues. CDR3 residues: CASSLWRTGKGINEKLFF. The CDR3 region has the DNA TGCGCCAGCAGCTTGTGGAGGACAGGGAAGGGAATCAATGAAAAACTGTTTTTT.

The CDR3 DNA is TGTGCCAGCAGCAACTTGGACAATGAGCAGTTCTTC. Encoded protein: CASSNLDNEQFF. The chain links TRBV2 to TRBJ2-1, with D hard to call. There are 12 residues in the CDR3. V shed 6 bases and J shed 5 bases, with 8 bases lying between them. Germline CDR1 SNHLY, CDR2 FYNNEI.

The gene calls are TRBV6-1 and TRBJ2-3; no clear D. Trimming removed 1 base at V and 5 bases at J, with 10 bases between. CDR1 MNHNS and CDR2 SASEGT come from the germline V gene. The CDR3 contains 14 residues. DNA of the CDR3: TGTGCCAGCAGTGAAGTATTTAGTCGAGATACGCAGTATTTT. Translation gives CASSEVFSRDTQYF.

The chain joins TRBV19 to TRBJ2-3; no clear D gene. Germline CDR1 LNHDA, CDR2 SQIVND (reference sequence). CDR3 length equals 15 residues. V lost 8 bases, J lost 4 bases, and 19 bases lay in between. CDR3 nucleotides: TGTGCCAGTTTTTACCGAAGCTTACCCGCAGATACGCAGTATTTT. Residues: CASFYRSLPADTQYF.

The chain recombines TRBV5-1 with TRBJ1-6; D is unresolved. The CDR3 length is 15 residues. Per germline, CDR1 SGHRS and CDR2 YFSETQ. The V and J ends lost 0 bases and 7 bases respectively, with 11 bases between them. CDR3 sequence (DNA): TGCGCCAGCAGCTTGGCAGCCCGGGAAAATTCACCCCTCCACTTT. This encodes CASSLAARENSPLHF.

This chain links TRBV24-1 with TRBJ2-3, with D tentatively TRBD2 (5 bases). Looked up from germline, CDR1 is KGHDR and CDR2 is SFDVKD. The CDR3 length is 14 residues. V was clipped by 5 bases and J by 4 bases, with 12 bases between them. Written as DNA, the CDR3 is TGTGCCACCAGTGTCGGGGTTCGCGCAGATACGCAGTATTTT. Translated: CATSVGVRADTQYF.

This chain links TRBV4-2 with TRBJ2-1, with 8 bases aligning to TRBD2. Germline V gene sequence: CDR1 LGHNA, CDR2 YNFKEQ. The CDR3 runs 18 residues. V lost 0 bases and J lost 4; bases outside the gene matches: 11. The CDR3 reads CASSQEWSAGGPYNEQFF. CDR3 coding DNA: TGTGCCAGCAGCCAAGAATGGAGTGCGGGGGGCCCGTACAATGAGCAGTTCTTC.

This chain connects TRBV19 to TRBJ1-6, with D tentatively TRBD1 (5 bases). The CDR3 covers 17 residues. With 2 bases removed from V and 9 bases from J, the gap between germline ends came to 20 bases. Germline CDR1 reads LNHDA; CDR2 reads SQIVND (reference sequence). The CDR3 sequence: CASSILGGVAGSSPLHF. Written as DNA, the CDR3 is TGTGCCAGTAGTATACTCGGCGGGGTAGCAGGGAGTTCACCCCTCCACTTT.

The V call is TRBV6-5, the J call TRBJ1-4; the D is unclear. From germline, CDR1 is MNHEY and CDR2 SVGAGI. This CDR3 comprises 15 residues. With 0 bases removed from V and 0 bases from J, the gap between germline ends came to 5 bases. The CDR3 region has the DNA TGTGCCAGCAGTTACTCGGGCGCAACTAATGAAAAACTGTTTTTT. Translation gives CASSYSGATNEKLFF.

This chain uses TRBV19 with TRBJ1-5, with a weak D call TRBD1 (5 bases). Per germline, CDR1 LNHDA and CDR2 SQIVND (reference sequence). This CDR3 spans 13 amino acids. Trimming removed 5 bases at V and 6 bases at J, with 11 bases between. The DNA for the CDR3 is TGTGCCAGTAGTCAAGGACACACTCAGCCCCAGCATTTT. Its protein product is CASSQGHTQPQHF.

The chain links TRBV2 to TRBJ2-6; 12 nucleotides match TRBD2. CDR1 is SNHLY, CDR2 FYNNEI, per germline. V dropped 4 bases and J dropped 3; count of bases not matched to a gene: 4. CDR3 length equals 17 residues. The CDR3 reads CASSALAGGLGANVLTF. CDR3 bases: TGTGCCAGCAGTGCCCTAGCGGGGGGGCTTGGGGCCAACGTCCTGACTTTC.

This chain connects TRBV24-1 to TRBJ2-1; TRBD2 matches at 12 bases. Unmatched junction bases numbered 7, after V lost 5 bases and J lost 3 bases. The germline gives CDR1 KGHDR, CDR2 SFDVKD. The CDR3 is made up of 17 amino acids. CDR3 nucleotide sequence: TGTGCCACCAGTGGCGCTAGCGGGAGGGCCGTCTACAATGAGCAGTTCTTC. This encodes CATSGASGRAVYNEQFF.

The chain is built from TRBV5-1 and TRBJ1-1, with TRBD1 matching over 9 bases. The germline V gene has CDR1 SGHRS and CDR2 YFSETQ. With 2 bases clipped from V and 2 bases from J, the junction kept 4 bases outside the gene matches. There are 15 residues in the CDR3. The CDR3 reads CASSLPGQGNTEAFF. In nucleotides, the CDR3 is TGCGCCAGCAGCTTACCGGGACAGGGAAACACTGAAGCTTTCTTT.

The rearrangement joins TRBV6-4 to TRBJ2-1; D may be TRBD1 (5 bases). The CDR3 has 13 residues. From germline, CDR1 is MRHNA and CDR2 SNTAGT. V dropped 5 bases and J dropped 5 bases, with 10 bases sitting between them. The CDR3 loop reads CASSRGGNNEQFF. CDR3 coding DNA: TGTGCCAGCAGTAGGGGCGGAAACAATGAGCAGTTCTTC.

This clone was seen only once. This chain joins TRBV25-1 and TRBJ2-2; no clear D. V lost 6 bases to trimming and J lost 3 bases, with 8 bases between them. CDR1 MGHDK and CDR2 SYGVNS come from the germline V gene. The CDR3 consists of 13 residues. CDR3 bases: TGTGCCAGCAGACTCATGGACACCGGGGAGCTGTTTTTT. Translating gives CASRLMDTGELFF.

This chain's CDR3 is CASSKGGRNGALTYEQYF. The CDR3, as DNA: TGTGCCAGCAGCAAAGGGGGTCGCAATGGGGCTCTCACCTACGAGCAGTACTTC. The rearrangement links TRBV21-1 to TRBJ2-7; the D call TRBD1 from the table was never checked on the DNA. TRBV21-1 is a pseudogene locus. This CDR3 has 18 amino acids.

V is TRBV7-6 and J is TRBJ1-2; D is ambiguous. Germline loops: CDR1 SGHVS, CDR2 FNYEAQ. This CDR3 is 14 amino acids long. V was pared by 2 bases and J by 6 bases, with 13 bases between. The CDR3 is CASSLNHNSHGYTF. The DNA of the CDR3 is TGTGCCAGCAGCTTAAACCACAATTCCCATGGCTACACCTTC.

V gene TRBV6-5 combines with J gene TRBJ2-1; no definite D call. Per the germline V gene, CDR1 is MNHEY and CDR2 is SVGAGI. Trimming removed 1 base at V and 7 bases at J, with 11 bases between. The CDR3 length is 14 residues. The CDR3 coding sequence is TGTGCCAGCAGTTACTACAGTAAGGCGAATGAGCAGTTCTTC. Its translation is CASSYYSKANEQFF.

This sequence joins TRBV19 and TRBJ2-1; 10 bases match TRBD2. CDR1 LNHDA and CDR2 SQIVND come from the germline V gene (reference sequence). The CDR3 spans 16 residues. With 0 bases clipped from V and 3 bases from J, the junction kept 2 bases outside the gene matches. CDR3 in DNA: TGTGCCAGTAGTATAGATCGACTAGCGGGCTACAATGAGCAGTTCTTC. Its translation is CASSIDRLAGYNEQFF.